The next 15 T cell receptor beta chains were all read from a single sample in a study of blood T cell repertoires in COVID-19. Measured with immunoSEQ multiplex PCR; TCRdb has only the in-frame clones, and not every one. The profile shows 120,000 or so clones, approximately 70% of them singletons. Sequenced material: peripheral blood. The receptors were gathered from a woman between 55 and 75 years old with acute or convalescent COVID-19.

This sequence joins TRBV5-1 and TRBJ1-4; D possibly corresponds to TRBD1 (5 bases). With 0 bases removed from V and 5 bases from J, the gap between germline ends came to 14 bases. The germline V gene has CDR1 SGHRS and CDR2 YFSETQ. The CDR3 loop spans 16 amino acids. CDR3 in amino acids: CASSLGGGLSNEKLFF. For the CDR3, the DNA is TGCGCCAGCAGCTTGGGTGGGGGACTTTCGAATGAAAAACTGTTTTTT.

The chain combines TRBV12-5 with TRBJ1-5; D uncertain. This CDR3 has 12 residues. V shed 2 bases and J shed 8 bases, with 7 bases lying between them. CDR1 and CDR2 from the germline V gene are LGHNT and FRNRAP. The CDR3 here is CASGLPSKPQHF. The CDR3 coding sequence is TGTGCTAGTGGTTTGCCTAGCAAGCCCCAGCATTTT.

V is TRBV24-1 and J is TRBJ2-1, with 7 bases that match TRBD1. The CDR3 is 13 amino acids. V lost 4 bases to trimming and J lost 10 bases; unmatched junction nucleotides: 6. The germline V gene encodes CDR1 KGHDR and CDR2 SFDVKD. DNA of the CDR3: TGTGCCACCAGTGACATGACAGGGTCCGAGCAGTTCTTC. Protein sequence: CATSDMTGSEQFF.

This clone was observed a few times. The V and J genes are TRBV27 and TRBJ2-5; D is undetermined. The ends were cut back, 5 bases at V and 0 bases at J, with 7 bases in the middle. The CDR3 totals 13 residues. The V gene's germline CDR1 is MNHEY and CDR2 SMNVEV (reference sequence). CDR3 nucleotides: TGTGCCAGCAGTAAAGCAAACCAAGAGACCCAGTACTTC. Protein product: CASSKANQETQYF.

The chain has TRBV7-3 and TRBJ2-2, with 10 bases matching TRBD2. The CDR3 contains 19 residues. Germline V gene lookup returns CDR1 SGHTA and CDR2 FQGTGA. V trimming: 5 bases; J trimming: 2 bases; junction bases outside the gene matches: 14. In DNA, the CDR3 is TGTGCCAGCAGCAAAATAGGAGCTAGCGGGGGCCCTAACACCGGGGAGCTGTTTTTT. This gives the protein CASSKIGASGGPNTGELFF.

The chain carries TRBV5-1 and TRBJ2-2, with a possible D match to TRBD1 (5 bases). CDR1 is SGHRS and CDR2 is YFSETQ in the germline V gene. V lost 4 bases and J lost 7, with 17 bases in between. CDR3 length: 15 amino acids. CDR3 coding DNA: TGCGCCAGCAGCCGTGAGCAGGGTAGTCACGGGGAGCTGTTTTTT. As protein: CASSREQGSHGELFF.

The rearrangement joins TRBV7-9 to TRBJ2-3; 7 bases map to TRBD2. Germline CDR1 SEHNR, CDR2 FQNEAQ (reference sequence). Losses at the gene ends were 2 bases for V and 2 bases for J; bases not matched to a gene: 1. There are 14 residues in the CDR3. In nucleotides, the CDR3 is TGTGCCAGCAGCTTACGGGGGGACACAGATACGCAGTATTTT. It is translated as CASSLRGDTDTQYF.

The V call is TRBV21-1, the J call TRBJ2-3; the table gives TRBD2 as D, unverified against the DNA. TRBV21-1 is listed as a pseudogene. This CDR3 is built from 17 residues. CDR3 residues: CASTKSGLAGVTDTQYF. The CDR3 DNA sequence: TGTGCCAGCACGAAAAGCGGGCTAGCGGGGGTCACAGATACGCAGTATTTT.

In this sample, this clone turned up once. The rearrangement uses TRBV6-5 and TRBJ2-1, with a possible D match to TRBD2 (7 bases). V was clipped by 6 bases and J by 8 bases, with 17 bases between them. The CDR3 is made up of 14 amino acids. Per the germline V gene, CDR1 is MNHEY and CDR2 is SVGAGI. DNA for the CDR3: TGTGCCAGCAGGACCTGGGGGGGCCTTCATGAGCAGTTCTTC. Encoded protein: CASRTWGGLHEQFF.

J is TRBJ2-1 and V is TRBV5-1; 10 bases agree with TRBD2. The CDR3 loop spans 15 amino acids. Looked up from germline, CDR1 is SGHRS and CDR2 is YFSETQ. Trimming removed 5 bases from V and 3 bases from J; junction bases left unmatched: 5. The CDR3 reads CASRPASGGYNEQFF. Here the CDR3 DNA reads TGCGCCAGCAGGCCCGCTAGCGGGGGCTACAATGAGCAGTTCTTC.

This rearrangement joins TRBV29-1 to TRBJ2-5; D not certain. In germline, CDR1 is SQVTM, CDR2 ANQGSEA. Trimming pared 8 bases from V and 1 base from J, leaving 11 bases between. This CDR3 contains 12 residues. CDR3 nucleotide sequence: TGCAGCTCCCGCCGAGCCCAAGAGACCCAGTACTTC. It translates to CSSRRAQETQYF.

The CDR3 is CASSQRGGRTDTQYF. CDR3 nucleotide sequence: TGTGCCAGCAGCCAACGGGGGGGGCGCACAGATACGCAGTATTTT. The chain recombines TRBV27 with TRBJ2-3; 8 nucleotides match TRBD2. From germline, CDR1 is MNHEY and CDR2 SMNVEV (reference sequence). V was pared by 6 bases and J by 1 base, with 6 bases of the junction left unmatched. The CDR3 covers 15 residues.

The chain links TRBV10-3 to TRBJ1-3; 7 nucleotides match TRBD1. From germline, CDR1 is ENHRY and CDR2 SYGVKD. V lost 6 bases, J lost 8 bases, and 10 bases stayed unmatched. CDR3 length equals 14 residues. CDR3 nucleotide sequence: TGTGCCATCAGGCCCGGGACAGTTAGAGACACCATATATTTT. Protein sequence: CAIRPGTVRDTIYF.

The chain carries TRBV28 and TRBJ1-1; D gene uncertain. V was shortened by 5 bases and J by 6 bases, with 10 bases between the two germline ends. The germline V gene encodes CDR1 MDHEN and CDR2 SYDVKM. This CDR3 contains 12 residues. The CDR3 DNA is TGTGCCAGCAGTCCCCTCAGTTCTGAAGCTTTCTTT. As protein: CASSPLSSEAFF.

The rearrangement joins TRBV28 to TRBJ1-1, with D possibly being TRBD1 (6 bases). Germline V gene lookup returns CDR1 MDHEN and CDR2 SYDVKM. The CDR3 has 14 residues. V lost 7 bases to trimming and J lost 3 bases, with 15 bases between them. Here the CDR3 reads CASTTGPVYTEAFF. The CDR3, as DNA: TGTGCCAGCACCACAGGGCCGGTCTACACTGAAGCTTTCTTT.